Listed here are 29 T cell receptor beta chains from one sample, sequenced in a study of shared clonotypes between healthy human individuals. The table came from immunoSEQ multiplex PCR; TCRdb's copy has only in-frame clones and leaves some out. The table lists about 1.1 million clones, around three quarters of them singletons, with under 0.6% in the top ten. Input material: memory CD4+ T cells from PBMCs. As for subset: CD45RA-negative fraction. The receptor source for this set is a man aged 18 to 29 in good health. Some clones in this sample may be carry-over from other donors' samples.

This rearrangement joins TRBV7-8 to TRBJ1-2; the D gene is possibly TRBD1 (5 bases). This CDR3 is built from 15 residues. Between the trimmed V and J ends, which lost 0 bases and 6 bases, there was a span of 14 bases. Looked up from germline, CDR1 is SGHVS and CDR2 is FQNEAQ. The CDR3 is CASSLALMGDHGYTF. CDR3 in DNA: TGTGCCAGCAGCTTAGCTCTAATGGGGGACCATGGCTACACCTTC.

The CDR3 here is CASSQRGPGEKLFF. Here the CDR3 DNA reads TGTGCCAGCAGTCAAAGGGGGCCGGGAGAAAAACTGTTTTTT. This rearrangement joins TRBV27 to TRBJ1-4; TRBD1 aligns across 7 bases. The CDR3 is made up of 14 amino acids. The germline V gene has CDR1 MNHEY and CDR2 SMNVEV (reference sequence). V shed 5 bases and J 8 bases; nucleotides not matched to a gene: 8. Filled out from reference TRBV27 and TRBJ1-4, the complete variable domain reads EAQVTQNPRYLITVTGKKLTVTCSQNMNHEYMSWYRQDPGLGLRQIYYSMNVEVTDKGDVPEGYKVSRKEKRNFPLILESPSPNQTSLYFCASSQRGPGEKLFFGSGTQLSVL.

This clone was seen a single time. The genes are TRBV15 and TRBJ2-3; D is tentatively TRBD1 or TRBD2 (6 bases each). Germline V CDR1 and CDR2: LNHNV, YYDKDF (reference sequence). The V and J ends lost 6 bases and 0 bases respectively, with 13 bases between them. This CDR3 has 15 residues. This CDR3 reads CATSQRGGSTDTQYF. CDR3 nucleotide sequence: TGTGCCACCAGTCAACGAGGGGGGAGCACAGATACGCAGTATTTT.

The chain joins TRBV7-9 to TRBJ2-5; the match to TRBD2 covers 9 bases. In germline, CDR1 is SEHNR, CDR2 FQNEAQ (reference sequence). The trim removed 3 bases at V and 1 base at J, leaving 6 bases unmatched. This CDR3 is 16 amino acids long. CDR3 sequence: CASSLGSGRPQETQYF. The CDR3 coding sequence is TGTGCCAGCAGCTTGGGAAGCGGGAGGCCCCAAGAGACCCAGTACTTC.

The J gene is TRBJ1-2, the V gene TRBV27; D unclear. V was clipped by 4 bases and J by 7 bases, with 13 bases between them. The CDR3 consists of 13 residues. Germline V gene data show CDR1 as MNHEY and CDR2 as SMNVEV (reference sequence). In nucleotides, the CDR3 is TGTGCCAGCAGTTCTCGGGCCCTTTCTGGCTACACCTTC. It translates to CASSSRALSGYTF.

The V gene is TRBV4-2, the J gene TRBJ2-3; TRBD1 or TRBD2 may be the D gene (5 bases each). Germline CDR1 is LGHNA and CDR2 is YNFKEQ. Trimming left V 1 base short and J 2 bases short, with 13 bases between. This CDR3 has 16 amino acids. CDR3 loop: CASSQAGPRDTDTQYF. CDR3 sequence (DNA): TGTGCCAGCAGCCAAGCGGGACCCAGGGACACAGATACGCAGTATTTT.

This clone was found a few times. The genes are TRBV19 and TRBJ2-2; D gene ambiguous. This CDR3 contains 12 residues. V lost 4 bases and J lost 9, with 9 bases in between. The germline CDR1 and CDR2 sequences are LNHDA and SQIVND (reference sequence). The CDR3 loop is CASSTGRRELFF. CDR3 bases: TGTGCCAGTAGTACGGGCAGGCGGGAGCTGTTTTTT.

This chain links TRBV18 with TRBJ1-4; D possibly corresponds to TRBD1 (5 bases). CDR1 is KGHSH, CDR2 LQKENI, per germline. The CDR3 runs to 19 residues. V dropped 0 bases and J dropped 6 bases, with 23 bases sitting between them. CDR3: CASSPPGGKPTEEYEKLFF. In DNA form, the CDR3 reads TGTGCCAGCTCACCACCGGGTGGCAAACCGACAGAGGAGTATGAAAAACTGTTTTTT. Drawing the rest from reference TRBV18 and TRBJ1-4, the complete variable domain is NAGVMQNPRHLVRRRGQEARLRCSPMKGHSHVYWYRQLPEEGLKFMVYLQKENIIDESGMPKERFSAEFPKEGPSILRIQQVVRGDSAAYFCASSPPGGKPTEEYEKLFFGSGTQLSVL.

The chain recombines TRBV14 with TRBJ2-6, with D unresolved. Trimming removed 5 bases from V and 0 bases from J, with 14 bases in between. The CDR3 contains 17 residues. Germline-derived CDR1 and CDR2 are SGHDN and FVKESK. CDR3 amino acids: CASSELSRSSGANVLTF. The CDR3 region has the DNA TGTGCCAGCAGCGAATTAAGTCGGAGCTCTGGGGCCAACGTCCTGACTTTC.

This chain joins TRBV7-9 and TRBJ2-7; 7 bases are a match to TRBD2. This CDR3 has 14 amino acids. V shed 1 base and J 5 bases; nucleotides not matched to a gene: 5. Germline loops: CDR1 SEHNR, CDR2 FQNEAQ (reference sequence). The CDR3 here is CASSLGGGTDEQYF. The CDR3 coding sequence is TGTGCCAGCAGCTTAGGGGGGGGAACGGACGAGCAGTACTTC.

This chain links TRBV6-1 with TRBJ1-5; TRBD1 might be the D (6 bases). The CDR3 spans 13 residues. Trimming cost V 8 bases and J 6 bases, with 14 bases left between them. Germline V gene lookup returns CDR1 MNHNS and CDR2 SASEGT. The DNA of the CDR3 is TGTGCCAGCTCCCCGTGGGGGCTTCAGCCCCAGCATTTT. Translation gives CASSPWGLQPQHF.

V gene TRBV28 combines with J gene TRBJ2-3, with a possible D match to TRBD2 (6 bases). Per the germline V gene, CDR1 is MDHEN and CDR2 is SYDVKM. V was shortened by 2 bases and J by 1 base, with 10 bases between the two germline ends. The CDR3 extends over 15 amino acids. Here the CDR3 DNA reads TGTGCCAGCAGTTTAAGGGCTAGCGGCACAGATACGCAGTATTTT. This encodes CASSLRASGTDTQYF.

The rearrangement joins TRBV19 to TRBJ2-7; 9 bases line up with TRBD2. Germline CDR1 reads LNHDA; CDR2 reads SQIVND (reference sequence). The junction had 12 bases not matched to a gene; V was cut back by 2 bases and J by 7 bases. CDR3 length equals 16 residues. The CDR3 nucleotides are TGTGCCAGTAGTATAACGTCTAGCGGGATGGCGGGGGAGCAGTACTTC. It is translated as CASSITSSGMAGEQYF. The entire variable domain, with the rest obtained from reference TRBV19 and TRBJ2-7, is as follows: DGGITQSPKYLFRKEGQNVTLSCEQNLNHDAMYWYRQDPGQGLRLIYYSQIVNDFQKGDIAEGYSVSREKKESFPLTVTSAQKNPTAFYLCASSITSSGMAGEQYFGPGTRLTVT.

This clone occurred many times. The chain joins TRBV30 to TRBJ1-3, with 7 bases fitting TRBD1. This CDR3 region has 13 residues. V trimming: 0 bases; J trimming: 4 bases; junction bases outside the gene matches: 0. Germline V gene lookup returns CDR1 GTSNPN and CDR2 SVGIG (reference sequence). CDR3: CAWSVGGGNTIYF. CDR3 DNA sequence: TGTGCCTGGAGTGTAGGGGGCGGAAACACCATATATTTT.

In the case of this clone: A far larger clone is only one base removed, so a read error is likely. V is TRBV2 and J is TRBJ1-2; TRBD1 is a possible D gene (5 bases). The CDR3 runs to 13 residues. CDR1 is SNHLY, CDR2 FYNNEI, per germline. V lost 3 bases and J lost 1, with 6 bases in between. CDR3 sequence (DNA): TGTGCCAGCAGTGAGGGGGTTAACTATGGCTACACCTTC. Translated, it gives CASSEGVNYGYTF.

This clone was counted only a few times. The chain has TRBV21-1 and TRBJ2-7; no DNA check was done on the table's D call, TRBD2. TRBV21-1 is listed as a pseudogene. CDR3 length: 11 residues. The CDR3 DNA reads as TGTGCCAGCAGCCCCTTTATCGAGCAGTACTTC. This translates into CASSPFIEQYF.

The V and J genes are TRBV5-1 and TRBJ1-2; D is perhaps TRBD1 (6 bases). Per germline, CDR1 SGHRS and CDR2 YFSETQ. This CDR3 is built from 15 residues. Trimming left V 0 bases short and J 3 bases short, with 12 bases between. The CDR3 DNA is TGCGCCAGCAGCTTGGAAACGACAGGATACTATGGCTACACCTTC. Translating gives CASSLETTGYYGYTF.

CDR3 protein: CASSPSVNEQYF. The CDR3 bases are TGTGCCAGCAGTCCCTCAGTTAACGAGCAGTACTTC. This chain uses TRBV28 with TRBJ2-7; D is unclear. The V end lost 5 bases, the J end lost 5 bases, and 10 bases lay between the germline ends. Per the germline V gene, CDR1 is MDHEN and CDR2 is SYDVKM. The CDR3 contains 12 residues.

The V gene is TRBV5-4, the J gene TRBJ1-1; 10 nucleotides agree with TRBD1. Germline assignment: CDR1 SGHNT and CDR2 YYREEE (reference sequence). The V gene end was trimmed by 3 bases and the J gene end by 5 bases; junction bases not matched to a gene: 7. CDR3 size: 15 residues. CDR3 in amino acids: CASSSLTGGKTEAFF. In DNA, the CDR3 is TGTGCCAGCAGCTCTCTGACAGGGGGCAAGACTGAAGCTTTCTTT.

V usage is TRBV6-1 and J usage is TRBJ2-3; 7 bases align to TRBD2. This CDR3 has 17 residues. Trimming removed 4 bases from V and 2 bases from J; junction bases left unmatched: 12. Germline-derived CDR1 and CDR2 are MNHNS and SASEGT. The CDR3 loop reads CASSALLGGGNTDTQYF. The CDR3 DNA sequence: TGTGCCAGCAGTGCCCTCCTGGGGGGAGGGAACACAGATACGCAGTATTTT.

The chain recombines TRBV10-2 with TRBJ2-6; 14 bases map to TRBD2. Germline V gene lookup returns CDR1 WSHSY and CDR2 SAAADI. This CDR3 has 18 residues. V lost 3 bases, J lost 4 bases, and 5 bases stayed unmatched. CDR3 sequence reads: CASSEGTSGSTGANVLTF. The CDR3 nucleotides read TGCGCCAGCAGTGAAGGGACTAGCGGGAGTACCGGGGCCAACGTCCTGACTTTC.

This clone was seen only a few times. This chain uses TRBV2 with TRBJ1-5; D may be TRBD1 (6 bases). This CDR3 region has 13 residues. V lost 6 bases and J 9 bases, leaving 15 bases between the germline ends. Germline V CDR1 and CDR2: SNHLY, FYNNEI. CDR3 nucleotide sequence: TGTGCCAGCAGCGGGGGCTTAGATAGGCCCCAGCATTTT. Protein: CASSGGLDRPQHF.

V and J are TRBV5-4 and TRBJ1-5; D gene ambiguous. V lost 0 bases, J lost 3 bases, and 10 bases lay in between. This CDR3 has 15 residues. In germline, CDR1 is SGHNT, CDR2 YYREEE (reference sequence). Here the CDR3 DNA reads TGTGCCAGCAGCTTGGGACAAGAAGTCAATCAGCCCCAGCATTTT. It encodes CASSLGQEVNQPQHF.

This rearrangement joins TRBV4-2 to TRBJ1-2; D perhaps matches TRBD1 (6 bases). There are 18 residues in the CDR3. The V end was cut by 0 bases, the J end by 8 bases, with 25 bases between. CDR1 is LGHNA, CDR2 YNFKEQ, per germline. CDR3: CASSQDLPTGRRGKGYTF. The CDR3 nucleotides are TGTGCCAGCAGCCAAGATTTGCCTACAGGGAGAAGGGGGAAGGGCTACACCTTC.

This chain joins TRBV14 and TRBJ2-1; 9 nucleotides agree with TRBD1. This CDR3 is 15 amino acids long. Germline-derived CDR1 and CDR2 are SGHDN and FVKESK. Germline trimming cut 3 bases from V and 4 bases from J; bases unmatched to any gene: 4. The CDR3 sequence: CASSHAGTGYNEQFF. The CDR3 nucleotides read TGTGCCAGCAGCCACGCCGGGACAGGGTACAATGAGCAGTTCTTC.

The V call is TRBV5-5, the J call TRBJ1-5; 12 nucleotides line up with TRBD1. Per the germline V gene, CDR1 is SGHKS and CDR2 is YYEKEE (reference sequence). The CDR3 runs 16 residues. Germline trimming cut 3 bases from V and 2 bases from J; bases unmatched to any gene: 3. Written as DNA, the CDR3 is TGTGCCAGCAGCTCCGGGACAGGGGGCGGCAATCAGCCCCAGCATTTT. Translation: CASSSGTGGGNQPQHF. Full variable domain (missing parts from reference TRBV5-5 and TRBJ1-5): DAGVTQSPTHLIKTRGQQVTLRCSPISGHKSVSWYQQVLGQGPQFIFQYYEKEERGRGNFPDRFSARQFPNYSSELNVNALLLGDSALYLCASSSGTGGGNQPQHFGDGTRLSIL.

This clone showed up just a few times. The chain combines TRBV2 with TRBJ2-1; 7 bases are shared with TRBD1. CDR1 and CDR2 (germline): SNHLY, FYNNEI. Trimming cost V 7 bases and J 0 bases; bases outside gene matches: 6. The CDR3 extends over 15 amino acids. The DNA of the CDR3 is TGTGCCAGCAAAAGAGACAGGGACTCCTACAATGAGCAGTTCTTC. Amino acids: CASKRDRDSYNEQFF.

About this clone: Since a much larger clone is just one base distant, this may be a read error. Because it lacks the conserved phenylalanine or tryptophan at the end, this CDR3 is likely a read error. V and J are TRBV28 and TRBJ1-5; possible D gene TRBD1, 6 bases. This CDR3 is built from 16 residues. Germline lookup yields CDR1 MDHEN and CDR2 SYDVKM. Trimming left V 6 bases short and J 6 bases short, with 21 bases between. CDR3 nucleotide sequence: TGTGCCAGCAGACCTCCTTACAGGGAAGGGGGTCAGCCCCAGCATCTT. Its translation: CASRPPYREGGQPQHL.

V is TRBV4-2 and J is TRBJ2-1, with D perhaps being TRBD1 or TRBD2 (5 bases each). Trimming took 4 bases from V and 0 from J, leaving 16 bases between them. CDR3 length: 17 amino acids. Germline loops: CDR1 LGHNA, CDR2 YNFKEQ. The CDR3: CASSRDRRLLSYNEQFF. CDR3 coding DNA: TGTGCCAGCAGCCGGGACCGGCGGTTACTCTCCTACAATGAGCAGTTCTTC.